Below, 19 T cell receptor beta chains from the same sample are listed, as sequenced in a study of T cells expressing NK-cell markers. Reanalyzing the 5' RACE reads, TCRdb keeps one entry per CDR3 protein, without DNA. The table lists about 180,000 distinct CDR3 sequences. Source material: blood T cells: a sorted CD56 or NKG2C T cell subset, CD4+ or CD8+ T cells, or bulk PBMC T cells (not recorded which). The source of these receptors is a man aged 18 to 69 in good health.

The CDR3: CSARDPQYEQYF. The rearrangement joins TRBV20-1 to TRBJ2-7. The CDR3 extends over 12 amino acids. Germline V CDR1 and CDR2: DFQATT, SNEGSKA (reference sequence).

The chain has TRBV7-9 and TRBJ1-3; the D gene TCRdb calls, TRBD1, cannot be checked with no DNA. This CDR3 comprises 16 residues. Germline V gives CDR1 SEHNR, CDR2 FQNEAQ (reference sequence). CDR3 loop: CASSSRDPVPGNTIYF. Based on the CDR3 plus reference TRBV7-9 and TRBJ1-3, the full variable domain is DTGVSQNPRHKITKRGQNVTFRCDPISEHNRLYWYRQTLGQGPEFLTYFQNEAQLEKSRLLSDRFSAERPKGSFSTLEIQRTEQGDSAMYLCASSSRDPVPGNTIYFGEGSWLTVV.

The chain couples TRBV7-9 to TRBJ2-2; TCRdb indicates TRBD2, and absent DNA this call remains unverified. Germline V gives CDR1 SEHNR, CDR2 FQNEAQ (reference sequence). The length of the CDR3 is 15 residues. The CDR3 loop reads CASSLVGRAAGELFF. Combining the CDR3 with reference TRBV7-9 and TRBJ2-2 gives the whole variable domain DTGVSQNPRHKITKRGQNVTFRCDPISEHNRLYWYRQTLGQGPEFLTYFQNEAQLEKSRLLSDRFSAERPKGSFSTLEIQRTEQGDSAMYLCASSLVGRAAGELFFGEGSRLTVL.

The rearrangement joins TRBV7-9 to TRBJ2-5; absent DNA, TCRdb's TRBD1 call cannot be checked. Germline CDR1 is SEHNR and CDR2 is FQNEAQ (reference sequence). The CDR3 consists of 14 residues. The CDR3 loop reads CASSLGTDIRTQYF.

This chain's CDR3 is CASSLEGAGATNEKLFF. The rearrangement uses TRBV6-5 and TRBJ1-4; TCRdb calls TRBD1, which cannot be checked without DNA. From germline, CDR1 is MNHEY and CDR2 SVGAGI. The CDR3 is made up of 17 amino acids.

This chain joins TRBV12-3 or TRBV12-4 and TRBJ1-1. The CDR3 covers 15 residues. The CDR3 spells CASSLILDMRAEAFF.

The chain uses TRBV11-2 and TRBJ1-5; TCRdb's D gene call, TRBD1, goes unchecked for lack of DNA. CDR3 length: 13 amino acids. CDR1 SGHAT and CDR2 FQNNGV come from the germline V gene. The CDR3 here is CASSSGPHQPQHF.

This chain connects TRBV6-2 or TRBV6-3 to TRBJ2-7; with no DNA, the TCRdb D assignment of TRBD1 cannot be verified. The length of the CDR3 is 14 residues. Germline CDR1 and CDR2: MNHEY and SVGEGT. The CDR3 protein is CASSSGRNTYEQYF.

CDR3 sequence reads: CASSFGQGVNQPQHF. The J gene is TRBJ1-5, the V gene TRBV27; TCRdb names TRBD1, which stays unverified in the absence of DNA. There are 15 residues in the CDR3. The V gene's germline CDR1 is MNHEY and CDR2 SMNVEV (reference sequence).

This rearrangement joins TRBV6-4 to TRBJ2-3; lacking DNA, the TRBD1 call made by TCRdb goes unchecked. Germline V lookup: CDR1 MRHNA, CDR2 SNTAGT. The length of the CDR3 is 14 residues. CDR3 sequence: CASSAQGETDTQYF.

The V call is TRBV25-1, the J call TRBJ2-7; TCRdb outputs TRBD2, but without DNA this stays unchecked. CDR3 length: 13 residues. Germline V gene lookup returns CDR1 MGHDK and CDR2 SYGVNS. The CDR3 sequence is CASTNKRGHEQYF.

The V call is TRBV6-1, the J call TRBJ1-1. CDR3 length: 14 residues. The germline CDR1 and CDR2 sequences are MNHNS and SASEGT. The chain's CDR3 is CASSDILGVTEAFF.

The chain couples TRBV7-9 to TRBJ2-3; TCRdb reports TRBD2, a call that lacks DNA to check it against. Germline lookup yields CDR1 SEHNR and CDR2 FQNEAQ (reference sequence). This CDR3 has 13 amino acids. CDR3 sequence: CASSPSRGDTQYF.

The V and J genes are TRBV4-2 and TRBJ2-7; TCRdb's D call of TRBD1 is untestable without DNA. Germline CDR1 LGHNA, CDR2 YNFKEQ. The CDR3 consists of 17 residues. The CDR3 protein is CASSQVEGGQNSYEQYF.

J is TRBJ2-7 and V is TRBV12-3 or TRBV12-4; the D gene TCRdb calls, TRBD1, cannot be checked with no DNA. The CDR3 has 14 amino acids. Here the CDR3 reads CASSWTASSYEQYF.

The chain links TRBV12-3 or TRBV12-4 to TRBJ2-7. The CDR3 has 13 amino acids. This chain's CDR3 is CASTWGPLYEQYF.

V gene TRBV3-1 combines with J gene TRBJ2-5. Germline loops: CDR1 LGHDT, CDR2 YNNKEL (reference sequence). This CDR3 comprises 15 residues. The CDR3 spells CASSQGRQLGETQYF.

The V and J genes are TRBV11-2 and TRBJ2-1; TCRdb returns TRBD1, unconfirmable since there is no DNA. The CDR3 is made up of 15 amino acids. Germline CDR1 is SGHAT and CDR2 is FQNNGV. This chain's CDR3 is CASSLGDEPVDEQFF.

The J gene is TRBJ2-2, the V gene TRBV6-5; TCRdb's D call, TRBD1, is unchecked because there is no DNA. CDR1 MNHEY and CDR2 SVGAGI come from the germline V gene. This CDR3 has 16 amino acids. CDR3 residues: CASSYEGGARTGELFF.